What follows are 30 T cell receptor beta chains derived from one specimen sequenced in a study of blood T cell repertoires in COVID-19. Data came from immunoSEQ multiplex PCR; TCRdb stores just in-frame clones and leaves some out. The profile shows about 200,000 clones, about 90% of them singletons. Material: peripheral blood. These TCRs come from a woman between 45 and 65 years old with acute or convalescent COVID-19.

About this clone itself: Other DNA sequences in this specimen translate into the identical CDR3. V gene TRBV15 combines with J gene TRBJ2-6; D gene uncertain. Germline CDR1 and CDR2: LNHNV and YYDKDF (reference sequence). The CDR3 is made up of 16 amino acids. Trimming cost V 3 bases and J 0 bases, with 9 bases left between them. CDR3: CATSRERSSGANVLTF. CDR3 DNA sequence: TGTGCCACCAGCAGGGAGAGGAGCTCTGGGGCCAACGTCCTGACTTTC.

This chain connects TRBV4-1 to TRBJ2-7, with 12 bases lining up with TRBD2. Germline V CDR1 and CDR2: MGHRA, YSYEKL. The ends lost 0 bases at V and 3 bases at J; junction bases unmatched: 3. The CDR3 length is 16 residues. CDR3 in amino acids: CASSQDGTSGFYEQYF. DNA of the CDR3: TGCGCCAGCAGCCAAGATGGGACTAGCGGGTTCTACGAGCAGTACTTC.

In this sample, this clone turned up many times. V gene TRBV7-9 combines with J gene TRBJ1-2; D is undetermined. Germline lookup yields CDR1 SEHNR and CDR2 FQNEAQ (reference sequence). V lost 0 bases and J lost 4, with 24 bases in between. This CDR3 spans 19 amino acids. Here the CDR3 reads CASSLAQYFKGLYFYGYTF. The CDR3 bases are TGTGCCAGCAGCTTAGCGCAGTATTTCAAAGGACTTTATTTCTATGGCTACACCTTC.

V and J are TRBV6-4 and TRBJ2-7; tentatively, D is TRBD1 (5 bases). V lost 9 bases and J 0 bases, leaving 12 bases between the germline ends. The CDR3 has 13 residues. Germline lookup yields CDR1 MRHNA and CDR2 SNTAGT. The CDR3 DNA reads TGTGCCAGGAAGGGGCCGAGCTCCTACGAGCAGTACTTC. Its protein is CARKGPSSYEQYF.

This chain links TRBV6-5 with TRBJ1-6; 8 bases are a match to TRBD1. Germline CDR1 reads MNHEY; CDR2 reads SVGAGI. The CDR3 covers 14 residues. The ends lost 7 bases at V and 6 bases at J; junction bases unmatched: 5. CDR3 coding DNA: TGTGCCAGCAACCGACAGGGGCCTAATTCACCCCTCCACTTT. It yields the protein CASNRQGPNSPLHF.

The chain uses TRBV11-2 and TRBJ2-3; 7 bases align to TRBD1. Trimming cost V 2 bases and J 2 bases; bases outside gene matches: 10. CDR3 length: 17 residues. Germline CDR1 and CDR2: SGHAT and FQNNGV. The CDR3 region has the DNA TGTGCCAGCAGCTTAAAACGGGACAGTTTCTCCACAGATACGCAGTATTTT. The encoded protein is CASSLKRDSFSTDTQYF.

The rearrangement joins TRBV11-1 to TRBJ1-2; TRBD1 matches at 8 bases. Losses at the gene ends were 5 bases for V and 8 bases for J; bases not matched to a gene: 7. Per the germline V gene, CDR1 is SGHAT and CDR2 is FQDESV (reference sequence). The CDR3 consists of 13 residues. DNA of the CDR3: TGTGCCAGCAGCCTGACAGGGGTGGCGGGCTACACCTTC. It codes for CASSLTGVAGYTF.

The genes are TRBV12-3 or TRBV12-4 and TRBJ2-2; D might be TRBD1 (5 bases). CDR3 size: 13 residues. V lost 9 bases to trimming and J lost 6 bases, with 14 bases between them. The CDR3 sequence is CASKQALPGELFF. As DNA, the CDR3 is TGTGCCAGTAAACAGGCCCTCCCCGGGGAGCTGTTTTTT.

The CDR3 region has the DNA TGTGCCAGCACTGGCGGTTTCTCCTACGAGCAGTACTTC. Protein: CASTGGFSYEQYF. The chain carries TRBV6-5 and TRBJ2-7; no firm D call. Germline V gene sequence: CDR1 MNHEY, CDR2 SVGAGI. V was pared by 7 bases and J by 0 bases, with 10 bases between. The CDR3 loop spans 13 amino acids.

The chain uses TRBV5-1 and TRBJ1-2, with D uncertain. CDR1 is SGHRS, CDR2 YFSETQ, per germline. This CDR3 spans 13 amino acids. V shed 0 bases and J shed 6 bases, with 9 bases lying between them. In DNA form, the CDR3 reads TGCGCCAGCAGCTTGGCCCGGTCCGATGGCTACACCTTC. Translated, it gives CASSLARSDGYTF.

This rearrangement joins TRBV18 to TRBJ1-5, with a weak D call TRBD1 (6 bases). Germline loops: CDR1 KGHSH, CDR2 LQKENI. The CDR3 totals 14 residues. V was clipped by 2 bases and J by 7 bases, with 12 bases between them. CDR3 sequence: CASSPSPQGQPQHF. The CDR3 nucleotides are TGTGCCAGCTCACCATCCCCACAGGGACAGCCCCAGCATTTT.

The V gene is TRBV7-9, the J gene TRBJ2-1; TRBD2 matches at 10 bases. Germline V CDR1 and CDR2: SEHNR, FQNEAQ (reference sequence). CDR3 size: 17 residues. With V trimmed by 5 bases and J by 4 bases, 11 bases remained unmatched. CDR3 DNA sequence: TGTGCCAGCAGCACCCAGCCGGGACTAGCGCCTTACAATGAGCAGTTCTTC. Translated, it gives CASSTQPGLAPYNEQFF.

This chain joins TRBV9 and TRBJ1-2; 9 positions agree with TRBD1. Germline values: CDR1 SGDLS, CDR2 YYNGEE. The CDR3 length is 16 residues. V shed 4 bases and J 2 bases; nucleotides not matched to a gene: 9. CDR3 in DNA: TGTGCCAGCAGCCCTCGTCCCGGGACAGGGAACTATGGCTACACCTTC. Amino acids: CASSPRPGTGNYGYTF. The full variable domain, in which reference TRBV9 and TRBJ1-2 provide the parts outside the CDR3, is DSGVTQTPKHLITATGQRVTLRCSPRSGDLSVYWYQQSLDQGLQFLIQYYNGEERAKGNILERFSAQQFPDLHSELNLSSLELGDSALYFCASSPRPGTGNYGYTFGSGTRLTVV.

This chain links TRBV9 with TRBJ2-2; TRBD2 matches at 10 bases. The CDR3 is 15 residues long. The trim removed 4 bases at V and 3 bases at J, leaving 3 bases unmatched. Germline CDR1 reads SGDLS; CDR2 reads YYNGEE. The CDR3 coding sequence is TGTGCCAGCAGCCATAGCGGGGGGTACACCGGGGAGCTGTTTTTT. This translates into CASSHSGGYTGELFF.

The chain joins TRBV11-2 to TRBJ2-5; D might be TRBD2 (6 bases). The CDR3 loop spans 17 amino acids. CDR1 is SGHAT, CDR2 FQNNGV, per germline. The ends were cut back, 1 base at V and 2 bases at J, with 17 bases in the middle. The chain's CDR3 is CASSLVGAGPLQETQYF. The CDR3 DNA reads as TGTGCCAGCAGCTTAGTCGGCGCGGGGCCGCTTCAAGAGACCCAGTACTTC.

The chain combines TRBV7-9 with TRBJ2-2; a possible D gene is TRBD2 (5 bases). The CDR3 extends over 14 amino acids. The germline V and J ends were trimmed by 7 bases and 1 base, with 10 bases remaining between them. CDR1 and CDR2 from the germline V gene are SEHNR and FQNEAQ (reference sequence). CDR3 bases: TGTGCCAGCACAGCGGTAATGAACACCGGGGAGCTGTTTTTT. Its translation: CASTAVMNTGELFF.

The chain carries TRBV30 and TRBJ1-3; weak D call: TRBD1 (6 bases). The CDR3 has 14 residues. V dropped 1 base and J dropped 0 bases, with 7 bases sitting between them. CDR1 is GTSNPN, CDR2 SVGIG, per germline (reference sequence). CDR3 nucleotides: TGTGCCTGGAGTGGAGGGGGCTCTGGAAACACCATATATTTT. This sequence encodes CAWSGGGSGNTIYF.

This clone was recorded once. The chain joins TRBV5-1 to TRBJ2-1, with D tentatively TRBD2 (7 bases). This CDR3 contains 15 residues. Germline CDR1 is SGHRS and CDR2 is YFSETQ. V lost 0 bases and J 3 bases, leaving 10 bases between the germline ends. CDR3 region: CASSLDGGLYNEQFF. CDR3 bases: TGCGCCAGCAGCTTGGACGGGGGGCTCTACAATGAGCAGTTCTTC.

The rearrangement joins TRBV5-1 to TRBJ1-2; 8 nucleotides line up with TRBD1. Germline CDR1 SGHRS, CDR2 YFSETQ. The V segment lost 2 bases and the J segment 7 bases; nucleotides outside the gene matches: 4. CDR3 length: 13 amino acids. The CDR3 reads CASSFEGTGGYTF. The DNA for the CDR3 is TGCGCCAGCAGCTTCGAGGGGACAGGTGGCTACACCTTC.

The rearrangement uses TRBV6-5 and TRBJ1-2; possibly TRBD1 for D (5 bases). Germline V gene data show CDR1 as MNHEY and CDR2 as SVGAGI. This CDR3 is built from 13 residues. The V and J ends lost 0 bases and 8 bases respectively, with 10 bases between them. This CDR3 reads CASSYSDSSGYTF. The CDR3, as DNA: TGTGCCAGCAGTTACTCAGACAGTTCCGGCTACACCTTC.

This clone was recorded a few times. CDR3 sequence reads: CASMFPRGANTEAFF. The CDR3, as DNA: TGTGCCAGCATGTTTCCCAGGGGGGCGAACACTGAAGCTTTCTTT. V gene TRBV6-5 combines with J gene TRBJ1-1, with 7 bases lining up with TRBD1. The CDR3 is made up of 15 amino acids. V was clipped by 7 bases and J by 1 base; unmatched bases: 9. Germline CDR1 is MNHEY and CDR2 is SVGAGI.

CDR3 coding DNA: TGCGCCAGCAGCTTGGAGGGGGGGACCTACGAGCAGTACTTC. Translation: CASSLEGGTYEQYF. The chain uses TRBV5-1 and TRBJ2-7, with D tentatively TRBD2 (7 bases). From germline, CDR1 is SGHRS and CDR2 YFSETQ. Trimming stripped 0 bases from V and 2 bases from J, with 9 bases between. This CDR3 contains 14 residues.

J is TRBJ1-1 and V is TRBV7-2, with 10 bases that match TRBD1. Trimming took 5 bases from V and 1 from J; bases not matched to a gene: 7. Germline CDR1 reads SGHTA; CDR2 reads FQGNSA. This CDR3 has 16 amino acids. The CDR3 loop reads CASSGLGDRGNTEAFF. The CDR3 DNA follows: TGTGCCAGCAGCGGTCTGGGGGACAGGGGGAACACTGAAGCTTTCTTT.

This chain uses TRBV27 with TRBJ2-7, with a weak D call TRBD1 (5 bases). The CDR3 runs 15 residues. V was cut by 2 bases and J by 3 bases, with 14 bases left in between. Germline V lookup: CDR1 MNHEY, CDR2 SMNVEV (reference sequence). The CDR3 here is CASSLEVSRVYEQYF. The CDR3 DNA sequence: TGTGCCAGCAGTTTAGAAGTTTCCAGGGTCTACGAGCAGTACTTC.

This rearrangement joins TRBV5-6 to TRBJ2-4; a weak D match, TRBD1 (6 bases). CDR3 length equals 13 residues. CDR1 and CDR2 from the germline V gene are SGHDT and YYEEEE. Trimming stripped 7 bases from V and 6 bases from J, with 14 bases between. This chain's CDR3 is CASLRQGSNIQYF. In DNA form, the CDR3 reads TGTGCCAGCTTGCGGCAGGGGTCAAACATTCAGTACTTC.

This clone was counted a single time. This chain joins TRBV6-4 and TRBJ2-1; 11 nucleotides agree with TRBD2. V was clipped by 3 bases and J by 6 bases; unmatched bases: 4. Germline V gene lookup returns CDR1 MRHNA and CDR2 SNTAGT. The CDR3 has 15 amino acids. Here the CDR3 reads CASSELAGESNEQFF. The CDR3, as DNA: TGTGCCAGCAGTGAACTAGCGGGGGAGAGCAATGAGCAGTTCTTC.

The chain carries TRBV6-1 and TRBJ2-1; TRBD1 agrees at 7 bases. Germline loops: CDR1 MNHNS, CDR2 SASEGT. The CDR3 spans 18 residues. Trimming removed 3 bases from V and 0 bases from J; junction bases left unmatched: 11. The CDR3 coding sequence is TGTGCCAGCAGTGACTACAGGGGCCCCACCAGCTCCTACAATGAGCAGTTCTTC. Translation gives CASSDYRGPTSSYNEQFF.

This clone was picked up a small number of times. The J gene is TRBJ1-4, the V gene TRBV5-4, with 7 bases that match TRBD1. The CDR3 is 15 residues long. The trim removed 4 bases at V and 5 bases at J, leaving 8 bases unmatched. The germline V gene encodes CDR1 SGHNT and CDR2 YYREEE (reference sequence). CDR3 in amino acids: CASSQGDSTNEKLFF. The CDR3 bases are TGTGCCAGCAGCCAGGGGGACAGTACAAATGAAAAACTGTTTTTT.

The chain is built from TRBV5-1 and TRBJ2-3, with D possibly matching TRBD1 (6 bases). The CDR3 covers 16 residues. Germline V gene lookup returns CDR1 SGHRS and CDR2 YFSETQ. V lost 6 bases, J lost 0 bases, and 17 bases lay in between. The CDR3 coding sequence is TGCGCCAGCACTTATCCACAGGGATCTAGCACAGATACGCAGTATTTT. It specifies CASTYPQGSSTDTQYF. Filled out from reference TRBV5-1 and TRBJ2-3, the complete variable domain reads KAGVTQTPRYLIKTRGQQVTLSCSPISGHRSVSWYQQTPGQGLQFLFEYFSETQRNKGNFPGRFSGRQFSNSRSEMNVSTLELGDSALYLCASTYPQGSSTDTQYFGPGTRLTVL.

This chain links TRBV7-2 with TRBJ2-5; D is possibly TRBD2 (7 bases). Trimming cost V 6 bases and J 6 bases, with 17 bases left between them. The germline gives CDR1 SGHTA, CDR2 FQGNSA. This CDR3 has 14 residues. The CDR3 here is CASRKWGGPKTQYF. The CDR3, as DNA: TGTGCCAGCAGGAAGTGGGGGGGCCCAAAGACCCAGTACTTC. Full variable domain (rest looked up from reference TRBV7-2 and TRBJ2-5): GAGVSQSPSNKVTEKGKDVELRCDPISGHTALYWYRQSLGQGLEFLIYFQGNSAPDKSGLPSDRFSAERTGGSVSTLTIQRTQQEDSAVYLCASRKWGGPKTQYFGPGTRLLVL.